The entry that follows covers one TCR beta chain sequence. Its antigen is unidentified. The CDR3 loop spans 15 amino acids. Per the germline V gene, CDR1 is SGHRS and CDR2 is YFSETQ. V lost 6 bases and J 1 base, leaving 15 bases between the germline ends. The data were taken from a study of OX40 agonist ivuxolimab in advanced cancers. Study at large: Patients receiving dose escalation had hepatocellular carcinoma, melanoma, renal cell or head and neck cancer.

Here immunoSEQ multiplex PCR was the method, and the copy in TCRdb shows in-frame clones only, minus some. The table includes more than 70,000 clones, about 93% detected once. Drawing of blood for sampling happened at baseline, at cycle 4 day 1, and at cycle 7 day 1. General study findings and limits: In a subset of nonresponders, normalized T-cell clonal expansion was also low.

The sample was CD4+ or CD8+ T cells sorted from blood, taken in a trial of the OX40 agonist ivuxolimab. The source of this sequence is an adult with an advanced solid tumor such as melanoma, head and neck, liver or kidney cancer. The chain employs TRBV5-1 and TRBJ2-3, with D hard to call. CDR3 coding DNA: TGCGCCAGCACTCTGGAACAGACCCGCACAGATACGCAGTATTTT. Protein sequence: CASTLEQTRTDTQYF.